This TCR beta chain was recorded in a study of blood T cell repertoires in COVID-19. The overall study: Specimens from acute and convalescent COVID-19 originated in the United States, Italy and Spain. Nucleic acid was either cDNA or gDNA, and it came from T cells, B-cell-depleted T cells, or PBMCs.

This CDR3 comprises 18 residues. The V gene's germline CDR1 is SGHDN and CDR2 FVKESK. Between the trimmed V and J ends, which lost 0 bases and 1 base, there was a span of 18 bases. The authors' processing: The assay estimated nucleated cells by amplifying reference gene primers. The repertoire was sequenced with immunoSEQ multiplex PCR; TCRdb's copy has only in-frame clones and lacks some. That table is the source of V, J and clone size, and D and trimming were worked out from the DNA. Of 150,000 or so clones listed, around 78% were seen once; the top ten hold under 2%. The TCR originated in an elderly man with acute or convalescent COVID-19. The rearrangement joins TRBV14 to TRBJ1-2; TRBD1 is a possible D gene (6 bases). Sequenced: peripheral blood. CDR3 coding DNA: TGTGCCAGCAGCCAAGATCCGGTGACAGGCGGGTATAACTATGGCTACACCTTC. Its translation: CASSQDPVTGGYNYGYTF.